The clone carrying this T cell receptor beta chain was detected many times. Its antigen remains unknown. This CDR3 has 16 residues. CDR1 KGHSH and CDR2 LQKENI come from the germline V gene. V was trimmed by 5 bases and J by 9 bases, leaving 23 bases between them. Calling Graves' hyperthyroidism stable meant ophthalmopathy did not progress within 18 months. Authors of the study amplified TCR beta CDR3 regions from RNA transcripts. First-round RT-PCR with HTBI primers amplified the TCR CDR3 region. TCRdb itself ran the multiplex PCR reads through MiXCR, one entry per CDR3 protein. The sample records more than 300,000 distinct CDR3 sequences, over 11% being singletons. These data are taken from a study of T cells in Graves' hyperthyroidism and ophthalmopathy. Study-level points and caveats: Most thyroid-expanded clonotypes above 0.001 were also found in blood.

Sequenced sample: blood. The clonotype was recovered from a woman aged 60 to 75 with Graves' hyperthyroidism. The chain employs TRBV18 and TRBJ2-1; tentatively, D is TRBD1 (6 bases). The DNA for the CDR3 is TGTGCCAGCTCAACGACGGACAGTCGAAGTGGGGTTGAGCAGTTCTTC. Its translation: CASSTTDSRSGVEQFF.